Shown below are 12 T cell receptor beta chains from a single sample sequenced in a study of vaccination and CD4 T cells after COVID-19. What these receptors recognize is not known. Treatment of the sample: roughly ten-day PBMC culture with coronavirus spike peptide pools or control peptides (ViraFEST assay). Researchers used the Oncomine TCR Beta short-read assay to sequence DNA from cultured CD4+ T cells. MiXCR, applied by TCRdb to the PCR reads, yields one record per CDR3 protein. The repertoire includes about 11,000 distinct CDR3 sequences, around 78% of them detected once, and 7.7% sits in the top ten. The sample taken for sequencing was CD4+ T cells from blood, cultured in vitro. These receptors were taken from a human donor who had recovered from COVID-19.

This clonotype showed up just a few times. V gene TRBV11-2 combines with J gene TRBJ2-7, with TRBD1 matching 7 bases. This CDR3 contains 15 residues. Germline CDR1 and CDR2: SGHAT and FQNNGV. V was clipped by 4 bases and J by 5 bases; unmatched bases: 11. The CDR3 bases are TGTGCCAGCAGCTACGAAGGGGGCGCGGGCCACGAGCAGTACTTC. As protein: CASSYEGGAGHEQYF.

This chain joins TRBV20-1 and TRBJ1-1; D possibly corresponds to TRBD1 (5 bases). Per the germline V gene, CDR1 is DFQATT and CDR2 is SNEGSKA (reference sequence). V shed 3 bases and J shed 7 bases, with 9 bases lying between them. The CDR3 contains 11 residues. CDR3 sequence: CSASSGLEAFF. Written as DNA, the CDR3 is TGCAGTGCTAGTTCGGGACTTGAAGCTTTCTTT.

This clonotype was observed a handful of times. V and J are TRBV2 and TRBJ2-5; TRBD2 aligns across 8 bases. CDR3 length: 14 amino acids. The junction had 3 bases not matched to a gene; V was cut back by 4 bases and J by 2 bases. Germline V gene data show CDR1 as SNHLY and CDR2 as FYNNEI. The CDR3 sequence: CASSVSGGQETQYF. The CDR3 bases are TGTGCCAGCAGTGTTTCGGGAGGGCAAGAGACCCAGTACTTC.

CDR3 residues: CSARPGAVNNQPQHF. CDR3 bases: TGCAGTGCTAGGCCGGGGGCGGTAAACAATCAGCCCCAGCATTTT. This chain links TRBV20-1 with TRBJ1-5; tentatively, D is TRBD1 (6 bases). This CDR3 has 15 amino acids. The germline V gene has CDR1 DFQATT and CDR2 SNEGSKA (reference sequence). Trimming took 3 bases from V and 3 from J, leaving 15 bases between them.

The V and J genes are TRBV28 and TRBJ1-4; D unclear. Trimming pared 4 bases from V and 5 bases from J, leaving 5 bases between. This CDR3 comprises 12 residues. Germline V gene lookup returns CDR1 MDHEN and CDR2 SYDVKM. This chain's CDR3 is CASSSNNEKLFF. In nucleotides, the CDR3 is TGTGCCAGCAGTTCAAACAATGAAAAACTGTTTTTT.

The chain couples TRBV7-3 to TRBJ2-1; D unclear. This CDR3 is built from 13 residues. V dropped 5 bases and J dropped 8 bases, with 13 bases sitting between them. Germline CDR1 SGHTA, CDR2 FQGTGA. Here the CDR3 reads CASSSYLSDEQFF. CDR3 nucleotides: TGTGCCAGCAGCAGTTACTTAAGCGATGAGCAGTTCTTC.

The sample holds a few counts of this clonotype. The V and J genes are TRBV6-2 or TRBV6-3 and TRBJ2-5; possibly TRBD1 or TRBD2 for D (5 bases each). CDR3 length: 16 residues. Germline V gene sequence: CDR1 MNHEY, CDR2 SVGEGT. V was shortened by 8 bases and J by 5 bases, with 24 bases between the two germline ends. CDR3 in amino acids: CASGGAPGRQPETQYF. The CDR3 DNA is TGTGCCAGCGGCGGCGCCCCGGGACGTCAACCGGAGACCCAGTACTTC.

This clonotype was seen once. V gene TRBV19 combines with J gene TRBJ1-5, with TRBD1 matching 8 bases. The J segment lost 9 bases and the V segment lost 3 bases, leaving 10 bases of the junction unmatched. The germline V gene has CDR1 LNHDA and CDR2 SQIVND (reference sequence). This CDR3 has 15 residues. CDR3 amino acids: CASSISQGARAPQHF. The DNA of the CDR3 is TGTGCCAGTAGTATTAGTCAGGGGGCGCGTGCGCCCCAGCATTTT.

The chain uses TRBV27 and TRBJ2-7; D gene ambiguous. The CDR3 contains 11 residues. Trimming pared 4 bases from V and 5 bases from J, leaving 6 bases between. Germline-derived CDR1 and CDR2 are MNHEY and SMNVEV (reference sequence). Here the CDR3 reads CASSSLHEQYF. DNA of the CDR3: TGTGCCAGCAGTTCCTTGCACGAGCAGTACTTC.

The rearrangement joins TRBV30 to TRBJ1-2, with D perhaps TRBD1 (5 bases). Germline-derived CDR1 and CDR2 are GTSNPN and SVGIG (reference sequence). The V gene lost 0 bases and the J gene lost 2 bases, with 10 bases spanning the gap. CDR3 length: 14 amino acids. The CDR3 nucleotides are TGTGCCTGGAGTGTACAGGCAGGGAACTATGGCTACACCTTC. Translated: CAWSVQAGNYGYTF.

The V and J genes are TRBV29-1 and TRBJ2-3; D is tentatively TRBD1 or TRBD2 (5 bases each). Trimming removed 7 bases from V and 1 base from J, with 18 bases in between. Germline V gene data show CDR1 as SQVTM and CDR2 as ANQGSEA. CDR3 length: 15 residues. This chain's CDR3 is CSADPRVGGTDTQYF. The CDR3 nucleotides are TGCAGCGCCGACCCGCGGGTAGGGGGCACAGATACGCAGTATTTT.

This chain links TRBV24-1 with TRBJ1-2, with a weak D call TRBD1 (5 bases). CDR3 length: 13 amino acids. CDR1 is KGHDR and CDR2 is SFDVKD in the germline V gene. V was shortened by 4 bases and J by 8 bases, with 13 bases between the two germline ends. The DNA of the CDR3 is TGTGCCACCAGTGACTGGGGGACGAGCGGCTACACCTTC. It translates to CATSDWGTSGYTF.